Described below is a single T cell receptor beta chain sequence and its context. The entry originates in a study of blood T cell repertoires in COVID-19. Study-level background: Acute-phase and convalescent COVID-19 samples originated in the United States, Italy and Spain. T cells, B-cell-depleted T cells, or PBMCs supplied cDNA or gDNA.

Authors' data handling: Estimation of nucleated cell counts was performed using reference gene primer amplification. Sequencing used immunoSEQ multiplex PCR; TCRdb keeps in-frame clones, though not all of them. D and trimming come from the DNA, and the V and J calls and clone size come from that table. The sample comprises about 26,000 clones, 82% of which are singletons, and about a third rests with the top ten. Germline V lookup: CDR1 SGHTA, CDR2 FQGNSA. This CDR3 has 16 residues. The V and J ends lost 5 bases and 2 bases, in that order; junction bases with no gene match: 7. This clonotype was sampled from a human donor in a cohort sampled during active COVID-19. The V call is TRBV7-2, the J call TRBJ2-7, with TRBD2 matching 12 bases. The material sequenced was peripheral blood. Written as DNA, the CDR3 is TGTGCCAGCAGCATAAAACTAGCGGGAGGCCCCTACGAGCAGTACTTC. Amino acid sequence: CASSIKLAGGPYEQYF.